The 5 T cell receptor beta chains presented below share a single source sample, sequenced in a study of CD8 T cell repertoires and HIV-1 epitope variants. Generated by immunoSEQ multiplex PCR, the TCRdb table keeps only in-frame clones and is missing some. This table has over 90,000 clones, 60% to 80% appearing once. Input material: uncultured baseline CD8+ T cells from peripheral blood mononuclear cells (PBMCs). The receptor set was obtained from a male donor with HIV.

V is TRBV28 and J is TRBJ1-1; D call uncertain. Trimming stripped 8 bases from V and 3 bases from J, with 16 bases between. The CDR3 runs 14 residues. CDR1 and CDR2 from the germline V gene are MDHEN and SYDVKM. CDR3 bases: TGTGCCAGCCATGAGGACTTTGGGGACACTGAAGCTTTCTTT. As protein: CASHEDFGDTEAFF.

The sample holds a few counts of this clone. V gene TRBV9 combines with J gene TRBJ2-7; the D gene could be TRBD1 or TRBD2 (6 bases each). The CDR3 sequence is 15 residues long. Trimming removed 0 bases at V and 4 bases at J, with 14 bases between. The germline V gene encodes CDR1 SGDLS and CDR2 YYNGEE. CDR3 nucleotides: TGTGCCAGCAGCGTAGGGGCAGGGGCGGGGTACGAGCAGTACTTC. Its protein product is CASSVGAGAGYEQYF.

The rearrangement links TRBV19 to TRBJ2-1, with D perhaps TRBD2 (5 bases). In germline, CDR1 is LNHDA, CDR2 SQIVND (reference sequence). The CDR3 sequence is 14 residues long. The germline V and J ends were trimmed by 5 bases and 1 base, with 9 bases remaining between them. CDR3 in amino acids: CASSLSGSYNEQFF. The DNA for the CDR3 is TGTGCCAGTAGTCTCAGCGGTTCCTACAATGAGCAGTTCTTC.

The CDR3 is CASGYGDQETQYF. In DNA form, the CDR3 reads TGTGCCTCAGGGTACGGCGATCAAGAGACCCAGTACTTC. The rearrangement joins TRBV6-5 to TRBJ2-5; the D gene is possibly TRBD1 (5 bases). This CDR3 is 13 amino acids long. Germline assignment: CDR1 MNHEY and CDR2 SVGAGI. Trimming left V 11 bases short and J 2 bases short, with 15 bases between.

This clone was recorded a few times. The chain carries TRBV28 and TRBJ1-2; maybe TRBD1 (5 bases). The CDR3 is 12 amino acids. With 7 bases removed from V and 1 base from J, the gap between germline ends came to 7 bases. CDR1 and CDR2 (germline): MDHEN, SYDVKM. The CDR3 sequence is CASIDSNYGYTF. As DNA, the CDR3 is TGTGCCAGCATTGACAGTAACTATGGCTACACCTTC.